In this sample, the clone carrying this T cell receptor beta chain turned up many times. Per the original data handling: The authors used CDR3 differences across clinicopathological groups to build a distant-metastasis classifier for papillary thyroid cancer. TCRdb redid the clone calls on the PCR reads using MiXCR. The authors' filters were not applied to this entry. The sample holds about 39,000 clones, about 12% seen once. These data are taken from a study of metastatic and nonmetastatic thyroid tumors. Every patient underwent thyroid surgery untreated. V dropped 0 bases and J dropped 3 bases, with 19 bases sitting between them. The V gene's germline CDR1 is DFQATT and CDR2 SNEGSKA (reference sequence). The CDR3 runs 17 residues.

The sample taken for sequencing was blood. This clonotype was sampled from a male donor with papillary thyroid cancer or a benign thyroid nodule (not recorded which). Some clones in this sample may be carry-over from other donors' samples. The chain carries TRBV20-1 and TRBJ2-3; the D call may be TRBD1 or TRBD2 (6 bases each). CDR3 nucleotide sequence: TGCAGTGCTAGAGAGAGGGGGGCCGTAAGTAGAACAGATACGCAGTATTTT. Protein: CSARERGAVSRTDTQYF.